The 26 T cell receptor beta chains given below trace back to one sample, sequenced in a study of T-cell memory formation after mild COVID-19. One entry per CDR3 protein, called by TCRdb with MiXCR from the 5' RACE reads. Counted here are roughly 300,000 distinct CDR3 sequences, 7% to 10% occurring once; the ten biggest clones make up less than 25%. The material sequenced was PBMCs or a T cell subset sorted from them (not recorded which). All receptors derive from a man between 18 and 35 years old who had mild COVID-19 (a few samples of this study predate the infection). Cell type and time point are not known.

CDR3: CASSLDPRRGRKETQYF. Here the CDR3 DNA reads TGTGCCAGCAGCTTAGATCCCCGCAGGGGGCGAAAAGAGACCCAGTACTTC. The V call is TRBV11-2, the J call TRBJ2-5, with TRBD1 matching over 8 bases. The V and J ends lost 0 bases and 3 bases, in that order; junction bases with no gene match: 9. This CDR3 is built from 17 residues. CDR1 is SGHAT and CDR2 is FQNNGV in the germline V gene.

Comments on this clonotype: Sequence at one end of the junction differs from germline and may be a read error. The J gene is TRBJ2-3, the V gene TRBV4-3; D perhaps matches TRBD2 (6 bases). This CDR3 spans 13 amino acids. Per germline, CDR1 LGHNA and CDR2 YSLEER. The CDR3, as DNA: TGCGCCAGCAACCAATTCGGAGGGGATACGCAGTATTTT. This encodes CASNQFGGDTQYF.

The chain joins TRBV4-3 to TRBJ2-7; no clear D gene. This CDR3 spans 14 amino acids. V lost 0 bases and J 2 bases, leaving 8 bases between the germline ends. Germline values: CDR1 LGHNA, CDR2 YSLEER. For the CDR3, the DNA is TGCGCCAGCAGCCAAGATTTGGCTGCCTACGAGCAGTACGTC. Protein sequence: CASSQDLAAYEQYV.

The rearrangement uses TRBV10-2 and TRBJ1-5, with 10 positions matching TRBD1. The CDR3 runs to 13 residues. The junction had 0 bases not matched to a gene; V was cut back by 4 bases and J by 6 bases. CDR1 is WSHSY and CDR2 is SAAADI in the germline V gene. The CDR3 here is CASSGDRGQPQHF. CDR3 nucleotide sequence: TGCGCCAGCAGTGGGGACAGGGGTCAGCCCCAGCATTTT.

This clonotype was observed a handful of times. The chain recombines TRBV6-5 with TRBJ2-1, with 10 bases aligning to TRBD2. CDR3 length: 16 amino acids. Germline V gene data show CDR1 as MNHEY and CDR2 as SVGAGI. V shed 2 bases, J shed 9 bases, and the junction held 10 bases outside the gene matches. CDR3 nucleotide sequence: TGTGCCAGCAGTTACGGTCCAGCGGGGGGGGTAAGTGAGCAGTTCTTC. This translates into CASSYGPAGGVSEQFF.

This clonotype has just a few counts. The chain is built from TRBV12-3 or TRBV12-4 and TRBJ1-2, with D uncertain. The CDR3 is made up of 13 amino acids. The V and J ends lost 3 bases and 4 bases respectively, with 9 bases between them. Here the CDR3 reads CASSFGLSYGYTF. The CDR3 nucleotides read TGTGCCAGCAGTTTCGGTCTGAGCTATGGCTACACCTTC.

The chain carries TRBV5-1 and TRBJ2-4; D may be TRBD1 (5 bases). The CDR3 extends over 13 amino acids. Looked up from germline, CDR1 is SGHRS and CDR2 is YFSETQ. V was cut by 4 bases and J by 16 bases, with 21 bases left in between. CDR3 residues: CASSRFKGERLYF. CDR3 sequence (DNA): TGCGCCAGCAGCCGCTTTAAAGGGGAAAGGTTATACTTC.

This clonotype was picked up many times. This rearrangement joins TRBV7-9 to TRBJ2-1; tentatively, D is TRBD2 (6 bases). Germline CDR1 SEHNR, CDR2 FQNEAQ (reference sequence). Trimming removed 2 bases from V and 4 bases from J, with 15 bases in between. The CDR3 length is 16 residues. CDR3 DNA: TGTGCCAGCAGCTTATCCTTACGGGGGAGTTACAATGAGCAGTTCTTC. It encodes CASSLSLRGSYNEQFF.

This chain uses TRBV7-2 with TRBJ2-3, with 9 bases fitting TRBD2. The CDR3 spans 15 residues. Germline CDR1 is SGHTA and CDR2 is FQGNSA. The ends lost 5 bases at V and 4 bases at J; junction bases unmatched: 7. This CDR3 is CASSRGGGAPDTQYF. The CDR3 DNA sequence: TGTGCCAGCAGCCGGGGCGGGGGGGCCCCAGATACGCAGTATTTT.

The rearrangement joins TRBV20-1 to TRBJ1-4; 7 positions agree with TRBD1. The trim removed 6 bases at V and 5 bases at J, leaving 6 bases unmatched. This CDR3 comprises 13 residues. The germline V gene encodes CDR1 DFQATT and CDR2 SNEGSKA (reference sequence). This CDR3 is CSARTGGNEKLFF. As DNA, the CDR3 is TGCAGTGCCAGGACAGGCGGAAATGAAAAACTGTTTTTT.

This clonotype was detected only a few times. This sequence joins TRBV3-1 and TRBJ1-6; D call uncertain. The CDR3 contains 14 residues. Trimming stripped 2 bases from V and 7 bases from J, with 9 bases between. Germline V gives CDR1 LGHDT, CDR2 YNNKEL (reference sequence). The CDR3: CASSQQSENSPLHF. The CDR3 nucleotides read TGTGCCAGCAGCCAACAGTCGGAAAATTCACCCCTCCACTTT.

The rearrangement joins TRBV13 to TRBJ1-1; no reliable D call. Trimming pared 5 bases from V and 0 bases from J, leaving 4 bases between. The length of the CDR3 is 12 residues. Looked up from germline, CDR1 is PRHDT and CDR2 is FYEKMQ (reference sequence). The CDR3 nucleotides are TGTGCCAGCAGCCCCCTGAACACTGAAGCTTTCTTT. Translated, it gives CASSPLNTEAFF.

This clonotype was picked up a small number of times. The V and J genes are TRBV5-1 and TRBJ2-6; a weak D match, TRBD1 (6 bases). This CDR3 is 16 amino acids long. Germline CDR1 reads SGHRS; CDR2 reads YFSETQ. Trimming cost V 4 bases and J 2 bases, with 13 bases left between them. The CDR3 spells CASSPGDNPGANVLTF. CDR3 coding DNA: TGCGCCAGCAGCCCCGGGGACAATCCTGGGGCCAACGTCCTGACTTTC.

There are many counts of this clonotype. V is TRBV2 and J is TRBJ2-3; D gene uncertain. V gave up 6 bases and J gave up 0 bases, with 13 bases separating them. CDR1 is SNHLY and CDR2 is FYNNEI in the germline V gene. CDR3 length equals 15 residues. The chain's CDR3 is CASRATSDSTDTQYF. The CDR3 nucleotides read TGTGCCAGCAGGGCTACGTCGGATAGCACAGATACGCAGTATTTT.

This clonotype was observed many times. The chain combines TRBV7-9 with TRBJ2-7, with D possibly called TRBD1 or TRBD2 (5 bases each). Germline V gives CDR1 SEHNR, CDR2 FQNEAQ (reference sequence). Trimming cost V 5 bases and J 2 bases, with 13 bases left between them. The CDR3 consists of 14 residues. DNA of the CDR3: TGTGCCAGCAGCCCCCGGGACGGTCCCTACGAGCAGTACTTC. It yields the protein CASSPRDGPYEQYF.

A few counts support this clonotype. V gene TRBV20-1 combines with J gene TRBJ2-1; 7 nucleotides match TRBD1. The V gene end was trimmed by 0 bases and the J gene end by 4 bases; junction bases not matched to a gene: 12. Germline V gene lookup returns CDR1 DFQATT and CDR2 SNEGSKA (reference sequence). This CDR3 spans 17 amino acids. The CDR3 DNA sequence: TGCAGTGCTAGAGATCTTGAGGGGGACAGTCTTTACAATGAGCAGTTCTTC. This sequence encodes CSARDLEGDSLYNEQFF.

The chain links TRBV5-1 to TRBJ2-5; 9 nucleotides match TRBD2. CDR1 is SGHRS and CDR2 is YFSETQ in the germline V gene. The CDR3 consists of 14 residues. Losses at the gene ends were 0 bases for V and 6 bases for J; bases not matched to a gene: 3. The CDR3 DNA sequence: TGCGCCAGCAGCTTGGGACTAGCGGTAAAGACCCAGTACTTC. The encoded protein is CASSLGLAVKTQYF.

V and J are TRBV12-3 or TRBV12-4 and TRBJ2-4; tentative D call: TRBD1 (5 bases). This CDR3 comprises 13 residues. Trimming cost V 9 bases and J 0 bases, with 9 bases left between them. CDR3 protein: CASRGLAKNIQYF. DNA for the CDR3: TGTGCCAGTAGGGGCCTAGCCAAAAACATTCAGTACTTC.

This clonotype occurred a few times. The rearrangement links TRBV12-3 or TRBV12-4 to TRBJ2-5, with TRBD1 as a possible D gene (6 bases). The length of the CDR3 is 15 residues. Trimming pared 5 bases from V and 0 bases from J, leaving 13 bases between. CDR3 DNA: TGTGCCAGCAGTGGGGCAGGGGAGTACCAAGAGACCCAGTACTTC. Its protein is CASSGAGEYQETQYF.

The sample holds a few counts of this clonotype. DNA for the CDR3: TGCAGTGCTACGGACGTCGGCCCCCTCGGCTATGGCTACACCTTC. Translating gives CSATDVGPLGYGYTF. The chain has TRBV20-1 and TRBJ1-2; D not certain. In germline, CDR1 is DFQATT, CDR2 SNEGSKA (reference sequence). The V and J ends lost 4 bases and 4 bases respectively, with 19 bases between them. The length of the CDR3 is 15 residues.

The table lists this clonotype with many counts. This chain links TRBV7-2 with TRBJ2-1, with 9 bases fitting TRBD2. Germline lookup yields CDR1 SGHTA and CDR2 FQGNSA. V shed 8 bases and J 8 bases; nucleotides not matched to a gene: 13. CDR3 length: 15 residues. CDR3 sequence (DNA): TGTGCCAGCCGATTGCTCAGCGGGGGGCAGGATGAGCAGTTCTTC. Translating gives CASRLLSGGQDEQFF.

The chain has TRBV5-5 and TRBJ1-1; no definite D call. V dropped 4 bases and J dropped 7 bases, with 14 bases sitting between them. The CDR3 spans 13 residues. The germline CDR1 and CDR2 sequences are SGHKS and YYEKEE (reference sequence). As DNA, the CDR3 is TGTGCCAGCAGCCGTACGACCGGGAGTGAAGCTTTCTTT. It is translated as CASSRTTGSEAFF.

The sample holds many counts of this clonotype. The chain recombines TRBV12-3 or TRBV12-4 with TRBJ1-1; possibly TRBD1 for D (6 bases). The V gene lost 6 bases and the J gene lost 4 bases, with 12 bases spanning the gap. This CDR3 region has 13 residues. The DNA for the CDR3 is TGTGCCAGCAGCTTGGCAGGGGTCACTGAAGCTTTCTTT. This codes for CASSLAGVTEAFF.

The chain is built from TRBV7-2 and TRBJ2-3; the match to TRBD2 covers 10 bases. CDR1 is SGHTA and CDR2 is FQGNSA in the germline V gene. V lost 5 bases, J lost 0 bases, and 5 bases stayed unmatched. This CDR3 spans 16 amino acids. CDR3 DNA sequence: TGTGCCAGCAGCCCAGCGGGGGGGCCGAGCACAGATACGCAGTATTTT. This gives the protein CASSPAGGPSTDTQYF.

The V and J genes are TRBV7-2 and TRBJ2-2; the D is unclear. The CDR3 length is 14 residues. Germline-derived CDR1 and CDR2 are SGHTA and FQGNSA. The V gene lost 3 bases and the J gene lost 5 bases, with 10 bases spanning the gap. The CDR3 region is CASSLGRWTGELFF. In DNA, the CDR3 is TGTGCCAGCAGCTTGGGCAGGTGGACCGGGGAGCTGTTTTTT.

This clonotype was counted between two and nine times. The J gene is TRBJ2-5, the V gene TRBV5-5; no clear D. Trimming removed 0 bases at V and 5 bases at J, with 14 bases between. Germline V CDR1 and CDR2: SGHKS, YYEKEE (reference sequence). The CDR3 extends over 15 amino acids. The CDR3 sequence is CASSLAYYGVETQYF. The CDR3, as DNA: TGTGCCAGCAGCTTGGCGTATTATGGAGTGGAGACCCAGTACTTC.